This TCR beta chain was recovered during a study of cytomegalovirus exposure and HLA in healthy donors. Findings and limits, study-wide: In a later analysis, TCR beta V- and J-gene trimming showed a link to a missense DCLRE1C variant. Judged likely to be a sequencing artifact was a cluster of highly shared sequence variants.

Everyone who donated was a healthy bone marrow donor. When sampled, the donors appeared nominally healthy, though they likely had unrecorded immune exposures. In the PCR, 60 Vbeta and 13 Jbeta primers were used. The protocol was immunoSEQ multiplex PCR, while the TCRdb copy is restricted to in-frame clones and leaves out a portion. There are around 150,000 clones in the sample; about 82% occur only once, and roughly 3.5% lies in the top ten. Points on this clone: What it binds is unknown.

There are 14 residues in the CDR3. Trimming pared 0 bases from V and 2 bases from J, leaving 8 bases between. Germline assignment: CDR1 MNHEY and CDR2 SMNVEV (reference sequence). This TCR came from a male donor in good health and CMV-seronegative. Source material: PBMCs. The rearrangement uses TRBV27 and TRBJ2-7; a possible D gene is TRBD1 (6 bases). The CDR3 region has the DNA TGTGCCAGCAGTTTATCGGGGACACCCTACGAGCAGTACTTC. It codes for CASSLSGTPYEQYF.